This TCR beta chain originates from a study of PD-L1 blockade in urothelial cancer. Study background: About nine tenths of the roughly 29 patients were men who had bladder-origin urothelial cancer. Blood samples had a median of 141,255 T cells.

Comments on this clone: This sample includes further DNA sequences coding for the same CDR3.

The time point: pretreatment peripheral blood. Trimming removed 2 bases from V and 3 bases from J; junction bases left unmatched: 4. Germline values: CDR1 SGHNT, CDR2 YYREEE (reference sequence). The CDR3 runs to 15 residues. Repertoires were generated with immunoSEQ multiplex PCR, while TCRdb's copy carries only in-frame clones and drops some. The repertoire has about 74,000 clones, roughly 90% of them found once; the top ten carry 4.5% to 5%. V usage is TRBV5-4 and J usage is TRBJ2-1, with TRBD2 identical over 8 bases. The clonotype comes from a man between 65 and 85 years old with urothelial cancer. The specimen was PBMCs, collected around atezolizumab (anti-PD-L1) treatment. In nucleotides, the CDR3 is TGTGCCAGCAGCTTAGCCGGGACTAGCTACAATGAGCAGTTCTTC. Protein product: CASSLAGTSYNEQFF.